This TCR beta chain was sequenced during a study of CD8+ T cells in alopecia areata. With 6 bases removed from V and 4 bases from J, the gap between germline ends came to 18 bases. The germline V gene encodes CDR1 MNHEY and CDR2 SVGAGI. The CDR3 contains 15 residues. The sequencing template was cDNA reverse transcribed from extracted RNA. TCRdb keeps only in-frame clones here, not all; method: immunoSEQ multiplex PCR. Among some 160,000 clones listed, approximately 65% were seen once. PBMC-derived CD4+ and CD8+ T cells were sorted. V usage is TRBV6-5 and J usage is TRBJ1-2; maybe TRBD1 (6 bases). The TCR originated in a human donor in good health. Sequencing was done on a sample of CD8+ T cells sorted from blood. The CDR3 protein is CASRNRGCCAYGYTF. The CDR3 region has the DNA TGTGCCAGCAGAAATAGGGGGTGCTGCGCCTATGGCTACACCTTC.